The 6 T cell receptor beta chains listed next were all sequenced from one sample in a study of beta chain features in type 1 diabetes. Every bit of the isolated RNA underwent reverse transcription, so sequencing read expressed TCRB transcripts. Sequencing used immunoSEQ multiplex PCR; TCRdb keeps in-frame clones, though not all of them. Among 250,000 to 350,000 clones listed, 14% were seen once. Sequencing was done on a sample of central memory CD4+ T cells from blood. The receptors here all came from a young man in good health.

This clone was counted ten times or more. The V and J genes are TRBV5-4 and TRBJ2-5; no clear D. V lost 2 bases and J lost 7, with 12 bases in between. The CDR3 is 13 amino acids. Germline V gene lookup returns CDR1 SGHNT and CDR2 YYREEE (reference sequence). CDR3 loop: CASSFDGARTQYF. The CDR3 DNA reads TGTGCCAGCAGCTTTGACGGAGCCAGGACCCAGTACTTC.

The rearrangement joins TRBV28 to TRBJ1-1; D not resolved. The CDR3 contains 13 residues. Trimming cost V 4 bases and J 1 base, with 7 bases left between them. The germline V gene has CDR1 MDHEN and CDR2 SYDVKM. The CDR3 nucleotides are TGTGCCAGCAGTTACACAAGGAACACTGAAGCTTTCTTT. Amino acids: CASSYTRNTEAFF.

This clone was detected only a few times. This sample also contains other DNA sequences that code for the same CDR3. The rearrangement joins TRBV5-4 to TRBJ2-6; D is uncertain. Germline-derived CDR1 and CDR2 are SGHNT and YYREEE (reference sequence). There are 15 residues in the CDR3. Between the trimmed V and J ends, which lost 0 bases and 1 base, there was a span of 5 bases. This CDR3 reads CASSLVGSGANVLTF. CDR3 DNA sequence: TGTGCCAGCAGCTTGGTGGGGTCTGGGGCCAACGTCCTGACTTTC.

This clone was seen a few times. Other nucleotide sequences in the sample specify the same CDR3. This sequence joins TRBV4-3 and TRBJ2-1, with 9 bases matching TRBD2. This CDR3 comprises 16 residues. Unmatched junction bases numbered 3, after V lost 0 bases and J lost 3 bases. Germline V gene sequence: CDR1 LGHNA, CDR2 YSLEER. CDR3 sequence: CASSQDPSGIYNEQFF. The CDR3 nucleotides read TGCGCCAGCAGCCAAGACCCTAGCGGGATCTACAATGAGCAGTTCTTC.

Concerning this clone itself: Other nucleotide sequences from this sample produce the same CDR3. The chain combines TRBV29-1 with TRBJ1-1; 10 nucleotides match TRBD1. Germline V gene sequence: CDR1 SQVTM, CDR2 ANQGSEA. J was trimmed by 11 bases and V by 6 bases; bases with no gene match: 12. The CDR3 runs to 13 residues. CDR3 bases: TGCAGCGTCGTAGGGGGACAGGGGCTGTCGGCTTTCTTT. It codes for CSVVGGQGLSAFF. Full variable domain (missing parts from reference TRBV29-1 and TRBJ1-1): SAVISQKPSRDICQRGTSLTIQCQVDSQVTMMFWYRQQPGQSLTLIATANQGSEATYESGFVIDKFPISRPNLTFSTLTVSNMSPEDSSIYLCSVVGGQGLSAFFGQGTRLTVV.

In its sample, this clone was seen a few times. The chain recombines TRBV7-2 with TRBJ2-1, with D perhaps TRBD2 (5 bases). Trimming shortened V by 1 base and J by 12 bases, and 22 bases separated the two germline ends. Germline V gives CDR1 SGHTA, CDR2 FQGNSA. The CDR3 contains 16 residues. The CDR3 sequence: CASSLDRDHSTPRQFF. In nucleotides, the CDR3 is TGTGCCAGCAGCTTAGACCGGGATCACAGCACCCCGCGGCAGTTCTTC.